Each of the 22 T cell receptor beta chains below was sequenced from the same sample in a study of cytomegalovirus exposure and HLA in healthy donors. Primers: 60 Vbeta forward and 13 Jbeta reverse. Profiled with immunoSEQ multiplex PCR; TCRdb holds only in-frame clones, not every one. Here the sample table reports 40,000 to 50,000 clones. The sample comprised PBMCs. These receptors were collected from a man aged 25 to 40 in good health and CMV-seronegative.

The chain recombines TRBV10-3 with TRBJ2-1; the match to TRBD1 covers 11 bases. Germline CDR1 is ENHRY and CDR2 is SYGVKD. CDR3 size: 15 residues. With V trimmed by 5 bases and J by 11 bases, 11 bases remained unmatched. In nucleotides, the CDR3 is TGTGCCATCAGTCCCGGACAGGGGGCGCTCGGGCAGCAGTTCTTC. Residues: CAISPGQGALGQQFF.

The V and J genes are TRBV7-6 and TRBJ2-6, with D tentatively TRBD2 (5 bases). V shed 5 bases and J shed 4 bases, with 9 bases lying between them. There are 14 residues in the CDR3. Per the germline V gene, CDR1 is SGHVS and CDR2 is FNYEAQ. CDR3 region: CASSPLAGANVLTF. The CDR3 region has the DNA TGTGCCAGCAGCCCTTTAGCGGGGGCCAACGTCCTGACTTTC.

The rearrangement uses TRBV29-1 and TRBJ2-7; maybe TRBD1 (7 bases). Germline assignment: CDR1 SQVTM and CDR2 ANQGSEA. Trimming pared 4 bases from V and 6 bases from J, leaving 19 bases between. The CDR3 runs 14 residues. The CDR3 coding sequence is TGCAGCGTTGCCTTTCGGGGGACAGACAGCGAGCAGTACTTC. It is translated as CSVAFRGTDSEQYF.

The rearrangement joins TRBV2 to TRBJ2-7; D is ambiguous. This CDR3 has 12 residues. The V end lost 2 bases, the J end lost 3 bases, and 5 bases lay between the germline ends. Germline lookup yields CDR1 SNHLY and CDR2 FYNNEI. The CDR3 is CASSESVYEQYF. Here the CDR3 DNA reads TGTGCCAGCAGTGAATCTGTCTACGAGCAGTACTTC.

V gene TRBV5-1 combines with J gene TRBJ1-2; D gene uncertain. CDR1 is SGHRS, CDR2 YFSETQ, per germline. Trimming stripped 0 bases from V and 4 bases from J, with 10 bases between. CDR3 length: 14 residues. The CDR3 spells CASSLGLEGYGYTF. The CDR3 DNA follows: TGCGCCAGCAGCTTGGGGTTGGAGGGCTATGGCTACACCTTC. Drawing the rest from reference TRBV5-1 and TRBJ1-2, the complete variable domain is KAGVTQTPRYLIKTRGQQVTLSCSPISGHRSVSWYQQTPGQGLQFLFEYFSETQRNKGNFPGRFSGRQFSNSRSEMNVSTLELGDSALYLCASSLGLEGYGYTFGSGTRLTVV.

The chain uses TRBV18 and TRBJ2-7; D is unclear. V lost 6 bases and J 3 bases, leaving 21 bases between the germline ends. This CDR3 has 16 residues. Per the germline V gene, CDR1 is KGHSH and CDR2 is LQKENI. In DNA, the CDR3 is TGTGCCAGCTCCCCCAGGCCCCCAGGTCGGATCTACGAGCAGTACTTC. It codes for CASSPRPPGRIYEQYF.

The chain combines TRBV19 with TRBJ2-1; TRBD1 aligns across 7 bases. The CDR3 length is 13 residues. V shed 5 bases and J 6 bases; nucleotides not matched to a gene: 4. Germline loops: CDR1 LNHDA, CDR2 SQIVND (reference sequence). In DNA, the CDR3 is TGTGCCAGTAGTGGGACAGATCTCAATGAGCAGTTCTTC. Translation gives CASSGTDLNEQFF.

V and J are TRBV29-1 and TRBJ2-1; TRBD1 matches at 10 bases. This CDR3 is built from 14 residues. After removal of 1 base from V and 8 bases from J, the junction contained 5 bases not matched to a gene. CDR1 and CDR2 (germline): SQVTM, ANQGSEA. The CDR3 reads CSVEGGDRGHEQFF. The CDR3 DNA reads as TGCAGCGTTGAAGGGGGGGACAGGGGACATGAGCAGTTCTTC.

V and J are TRBV6-5 and TRBJ1-2; perhaps TRBD1 as D (5 bases). Germline CDR1 and CDR2: MNHEY and SVGAGI. The CDR3 has 15 amino acids. Trimming left V 0 bases short and J 5 bases short, with 13 bases between. CDR3 DNA sequence: TGTGCCAGCAGTTACTCGGAGTTGGGGGGTTATGGCTACACCTTC. Translating gives CASSYSELGGYGYTF.

The chain carries TRBV4-3 and TRBJ2-2; the match to TRBD2 covers 11 bases. Germline CDR1 is LGHNA and CDR2 is YSLEER. J gave up 9 bases and V 0 bases, and 15 bases lay outside the gene matches. The CDR3 covers 19 residues. As DNA, the CDR3 is TGCGCCAGCAGCCAAGAGGTCCCGGCGGCTAGCGGGAGGACGAGGGAGCTGTTTTTT. It codes for CASSQEVPAASGRTRELFF.

V and J are TRBV29-1 and TRBJ2-3; 11 nucleotides match TRBD1. Per the germline V gene, CDR1 is SQVTM and CDR2 is ANQGSEA. This CDR3 contains 15 residues. The trim removed 2 bases at V and 3 bases at J, leaving 4 bases unmatched. CDR3 sequence: CSVEKDRGPTDTQYF. CDR3 DNA sequence: TGCAGCGTTGAAAAGGACAGGGGGCCTACAGATACGCAGTATTTT.

The gene calls are TRBV7-9 and TRBJ2-1; 11 nucleotides agree with TRBD2. V trimming: 2 bases; J trimming: 9 bases; junction bases outside the gene matches: 9. Germline lookup yields CDR1 SEHNR and CDR2 FQNEAQ (reference sequence). The CDR3 extends over 16 amino acids. The CDR3 protein is CASSLSGSGGASEQFF. CDR3 in DNA: TGTGCCAGCAGCTTAAGTGGTAGCGGGGGGGCGAGTGAGCAGTTCTTC.

The V and J genes are TRBV30 and TRBJ1-1, with D hard to call. Trimming stripped 3 bases from V and 9 bases from J, with 14 bases between. CDR3 length: 12 amino acids. In germline, CDR1 is GTSNPN, CDR2 SVGIG (reference sequence). This CDR3 reads CAWRLGTQKAFF. The CDR3 DNA is TGTGCCTGGAGACTTGGAACACAGAAAGCTTTCTTT. The entire variable domain, with the rest obtained from reference TRBV30 and TRBJ1-1, is as follows: SQTIHQWPATLVQPVGSPLSLECTVEGTSNPNLYWYRQAAGRGLQLLFYSVGIGQISSEVPQNLSASRPQDRQFILSSKKLLLSDSGFYLCAWRLGTQKAFFGQGTRLTVV.

This sequence joins TRBV29-1 and TRBJ1-1, with D maybe TRBD1 (6 bases). The V gene lost 6 bases and the J gene lost 1 base, with 18 bases spanning the gap. This CDR3 spans 15 amino acids. Germline-derived CDR1 and CDR2 are SQVTM and ANQGSEA. For the CDR3, the DNA is TGCAGCGTGCTCCTTCCGGGACAAACGAACACTGAAGCTTTCTTT. Protein: CSVLLPGQTNTEAFF. The full variable domain, completed using reference TRBV29-1 and TRBJ1-1, is SAVISQKPSRDICQRGTSLTIQCQVDSQVTMMFWYRQQPGQSLTLIATANQGSEATYESGFVIDKFPISRPNLTFSTLTVSNMSPEDSSIYLCSVLLPGQTNTEAFFGQGTRLTVV.

The chain uses TRBV9 and TRBJ2-7; TRBD1 agrees at 7 bases. With V trimmed by 4 bases and J by 3 bases, 7 bases remained unmatched. From germline, CDR1 is SGDLS and CDR2 YYNGEE. This CDR3 region has 14 residues. The DNA for the CDR3 is TGTGCCAGCAGCTCTCGGACAGGACTCTACGAGCAGTACTTC. Translation gives CASSSRTGLYEQYF.

This chain joins TRBV30 and TRBJ2-7, with D uncertain. The germline gives CDR1 GTSNPN, CDR2 SVGIG (reference sequence). V lost 2 bases and J 0 bases, leaving 11 bases between the germline ends. The CDR3 has 14 amino acids. The CDR3 nucleotides read TGTGCCTGGAGTCTATCTCTACGCTCCTACGAGCAGTACTTC. Translation: CAWSLSLRSYEQYF.

The chain carries TRBV4-3 and TRBJ2-6; D is possibly TRBD2 (6 bases). CDR1 and CDR2 (germline): LGHNA, YSLEER. There are 16 residues in the CDR3. V was clipped by 0 bases and J by 2 bases, with 8 bases between them. This CDR3 is CASSQDGGTGANVLTF. The CDR3 bases are TGCGCCAGCAGCCAAGATGGGGGGACTGGGGCCAACGTCCTGACTTTC.

The chain combines TRBV29-1 with TRBJ2-7; unclear D gene. The CDR3 sequence is 11 residues long. Trimming removed 5 bases at V and 4 bases at J, with 9 bases between. CDR1 is SQVTM and CDR2 is ANQGSEA in the germline V gene. CDR3 bases: TGCAGCGTTCTCAATCTATACGAGCAGTACTTC. Amino acids: CSVLNLYEQYF.

CDR3 sequence (DNA): TGTGCCAGTAGTATAGTGCGGGGATACGAGCAGTACTTC. Translating gives CASSIVRGYEQYF. V usage is TRBV19 and J usage is TRBJ2-5; D possibly corresponds to TRBD2 (6 bases). TRBJ2-7 explains the end of the DNA better; the J call may be wrong. The CDR3 has 13 amino acids. Per germline, CDR1 LNHDA and CDR2 SQIVND (reference sequence).

V gene TRBV4-2 combines with J gene TRBJ2-1, with 11 bases aligning to TRBD2. The ends lost 5 bases at V and 6 bases at J; junction bases unmatched: 6. The CDR3 is 15 residues long. Looked up from germline, CDR1 is LGHNA and CDR2 is YNFKEQ. CDR3 amino acids: CASSYGTSGINEQFF. The CDR3 region has the DNA TGTGCCAGCAGCTACGGGACTAGCGGTATCAATGAGCAGTTCTTC.

The V call is TRBV29-1, the J call TRBJ2-7; 11 bases align to TRBD1. Germline assignment: CDR1 SQVTM and CDR2 ANQGSEA. The trim removed 4 bases at V and 4 bases at J, leaving 3 bases unmatched. The CDR3 totals 13 residues. CDR3 loop: CSVAGTGGYEQYF. The CDR3 DNA follows: TGCAGCGTTGCCGGGACAGGGGGATACGAGCAGTACTTC.

The chain joins TRBV15 to TRBJ2-2; no definite D call. V lost 0 bases to trimming and J lost 5 bases, with 10 bases between them. The germline CDR1 and CDR2 sequences are LNHNV and YYDKDF (reference sequence). The CDR3 has 15 amino acids. The CDR3 coding sequence is TGTGCCACCAGCAGAGATCGGCAGGTTACCGGGGAGCTGTTTTTT. It is translated as CATSRDRQVTGELFF.